The 6 T cell receptor beta chains reported below all come from one sample, sequenced in a study of T cells in Graves' hyperthyroidism and ophthalmopathy. From RNA transcripts, TCR beta CDR3 regions were amplified. The TCR CDR3 first-round RT-PCR relied on the HTBI primer set. TCRdb itself ran the multiplex PCR reads through MiXCR, one entry per CDR3 protein. Among more than 250,000 distinct CDR3 sequences listed, roughly 15% were seen once. The sequencing sample was made of blood. The receptors stem from a woman aged 50 to 65 with Graves' hyperthyroidism that later progressed to Graves' ophthalmopathy.

This clonotype was picked up many times. The chain is built from TRBV10-3 and TRBJ1-2, with 9 bases aligning to TRBD1. CDR1 is ENHRY and CDR2 is SYGVKD in the germline V gene. This CDR3 spans 14 amino acids. The V segment lost 5 bases and the J segment 2 bases; nucleotides outside the gene matches: 3. DNA of the CDR3: TGTGCCATCAGTCTAACAGGGGGCAACTATGGCTACACCTTC. This translates into CAISLTGGNYGYTF.

Only a few counts were recorded for this clonotype. The rearrangement joins TRBV5-6 to TRBJ1-5, with no clear D. V shed 6 bases and J shed 7 bases, with 14 bases lying between them. This CDR3 is built from 13 residues. The germline CDR1 and CDR2 sequences are SGHDT and YYEEEE. The CDR3 nucleotides are TGTGCCAGCAACCAGTGGGGAGGACAGCCCCAGCATTTT. This codes for CASNQWGGQPQHF.

V and J are TRBV6-5 and TRBJ2-3; D possibly uses TRBD1 or TRBD2 (5 bases each). Germline loops: CDR1 MNHEY, CDR2 SVGAGI. Trimming stripped 4 bases from V and 4 bases from J, with 18 bases between. This CDR3 contains 16 residues. The CDR3: CASSSSGTRDADTQYF. CDR3 DNA: TGTGCCAGCAGTTCTTCCGGGACCAGAGACGCAGATACGCAGTATTTT.

This clonotype was detected many times. The chain has TRBV5-8 and TRBJ2-5; no definite D call. Trimming left V 0 bases short and J 4 bases short, with 4 bases between. This CDR3 is built from 12 residues. Germline CDR1 and CDR2: SGHTS and YDEGEE. For the CDR3, the DNA is TGTGCCAGCAGCTTGGATGGAGAGACCCAGTACTTC. Protein sequence: CASSLDGETQYF.

In its sample, this clonotype was seen a few times. The V and J genes are TRBV19 and TRBJ1-5; maybe TRBD1 (6 bases). Trimming cost V 6 bases and J 3 bases, with 18 bases left between them. Germline V gene sequence: CDR1 LNHDA, CDR2 SQIVND (reference sequence). This CDR3 is built from 16 residues. CDR3 nucleotides: TGTGCCAGTAGCGTAAGGGGGAGGGCCGTCAATCAGCCCCAGCATTTT. This codes for CASSVRGRAVNQPQHF.

This clonotype was observed at least ten times. The genes are TRBV10-3 and TRBJ2-1; 10 bases match TRBD2. The V segment lost 5 bases and the J segment 5 bases; nucleotides outside the gene matches: 18. Germline CDR1 ENHRY, CDR2 SYGVKD. The CDR3 has 19 residues. This CDR3 is CAISTRSGPGTSVNNEQFF. The CDR3 DNA reads as TGTGCCATCAGTACCCGTTCAGGTCCCGGGACTAGCGTCAACAATGAGCAGTTCTTC.